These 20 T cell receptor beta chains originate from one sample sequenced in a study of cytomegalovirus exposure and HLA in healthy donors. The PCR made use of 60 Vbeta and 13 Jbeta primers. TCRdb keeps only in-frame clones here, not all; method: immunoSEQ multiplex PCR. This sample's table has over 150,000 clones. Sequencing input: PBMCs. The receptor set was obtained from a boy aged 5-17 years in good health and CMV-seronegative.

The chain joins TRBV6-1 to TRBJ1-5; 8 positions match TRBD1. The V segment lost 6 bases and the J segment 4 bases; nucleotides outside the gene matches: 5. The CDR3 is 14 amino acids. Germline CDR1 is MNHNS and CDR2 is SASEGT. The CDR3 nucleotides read TGTGCCAGCAGGTGGACAGGGCGAAATCAGCCCCAGCATTTT. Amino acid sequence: CASRWTGRNQPQHF.

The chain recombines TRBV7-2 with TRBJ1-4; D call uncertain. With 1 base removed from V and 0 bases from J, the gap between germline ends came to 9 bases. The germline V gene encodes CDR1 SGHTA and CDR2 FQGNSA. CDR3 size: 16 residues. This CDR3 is CASSLDTAPTNEKLFF. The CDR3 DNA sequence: TGTGCCAGCAGCTTAGATACAGCACCAACTAATGAAAAACTGTTTTTT.

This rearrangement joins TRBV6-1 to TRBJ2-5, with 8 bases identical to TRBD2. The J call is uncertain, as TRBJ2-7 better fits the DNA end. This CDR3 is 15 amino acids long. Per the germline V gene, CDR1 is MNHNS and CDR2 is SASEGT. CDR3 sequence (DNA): TGTGCCAGCAGTGAATTCGGGACTAGCTCCTACGAGCAGTACTTC. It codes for CASSEFGTSSYEQYF.

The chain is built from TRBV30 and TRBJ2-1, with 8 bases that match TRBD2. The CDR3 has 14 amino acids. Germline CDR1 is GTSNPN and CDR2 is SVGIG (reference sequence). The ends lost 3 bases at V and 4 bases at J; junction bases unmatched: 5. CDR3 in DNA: TGTGCCTGGAGGATGGGGACTAGGTACAATGAGCAGTTCTTC. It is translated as CAWRMGTRYNEQFF. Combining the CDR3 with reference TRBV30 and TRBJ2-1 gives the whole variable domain SQTIHQWPATLVQPVGSPLSLECTVEGTSNPNLYWYRQAAGRGLQLLFYSVGIGQISSEVPQNLSASRPQDRQFILSSKKLLLSDSGFYLCAWRMGTRYNEQFFGPGTRLTVL.

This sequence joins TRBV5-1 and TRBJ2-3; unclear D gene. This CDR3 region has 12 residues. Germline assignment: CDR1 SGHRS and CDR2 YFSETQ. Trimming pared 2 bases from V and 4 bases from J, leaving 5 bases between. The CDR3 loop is CASSFASDTQYF. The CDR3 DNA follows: TGCGCCAGCAGCTTCGCGTCAGATACGCAGTATTTT.

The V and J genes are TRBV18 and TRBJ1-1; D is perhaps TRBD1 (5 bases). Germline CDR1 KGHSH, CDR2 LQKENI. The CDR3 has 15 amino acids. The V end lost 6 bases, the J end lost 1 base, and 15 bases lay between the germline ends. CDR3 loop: CASSRRQISNTEAFF. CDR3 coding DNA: TGTGCCAGCTCCCGGAGACAGATCTCGAACACTGAAGCTTTCTTT.

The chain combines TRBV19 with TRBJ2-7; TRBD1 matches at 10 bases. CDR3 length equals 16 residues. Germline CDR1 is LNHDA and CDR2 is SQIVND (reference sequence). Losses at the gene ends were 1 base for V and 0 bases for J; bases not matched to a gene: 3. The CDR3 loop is CASSIGQGASSYEQYF. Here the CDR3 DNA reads TGTGCCAGTAGTATAGGACAGGGGGCTTCCTCCTACGAGCAGTACTTC.

The CDR3 region is CASSQGGSGLNEKLFF. The CDR3 nucleotides read TGCGCCAGCAGCCAGGGGGGATCGGGCCTTAATGAAAAACTGTTTTTT. The chain joins TRBV4-3 to TRBJ1-4; tentatively, D is TRBD1 (5 bases). The germline V and J ends were trimmed by 3 bases and 4 bases, with 15 bases remaining between them. Germline assignment: CDR1 LGHNA and CDR2 YSLEER. The CDR3 sequence is 16 residues long.

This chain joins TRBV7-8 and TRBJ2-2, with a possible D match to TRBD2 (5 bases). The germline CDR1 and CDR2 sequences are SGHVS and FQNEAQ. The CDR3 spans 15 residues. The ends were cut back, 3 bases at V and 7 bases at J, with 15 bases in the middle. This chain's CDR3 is CASSFVRDYHGELFF. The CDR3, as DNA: TGTGCCAGCAGCTTTGTCCGGGATTATCACGGGGAGCTGTTTTTT. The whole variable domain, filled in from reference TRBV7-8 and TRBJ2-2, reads GAGVSQSPRYKVAKRGQDVALRCDPISGHVSLFWYQQALGQGPEFLTYFQNEAQLDKSGLPSDRFFAERPEGSVSTLKIQRTQQEDSAVYLCASSFVRDYHGELFFGEGSRLTVL.

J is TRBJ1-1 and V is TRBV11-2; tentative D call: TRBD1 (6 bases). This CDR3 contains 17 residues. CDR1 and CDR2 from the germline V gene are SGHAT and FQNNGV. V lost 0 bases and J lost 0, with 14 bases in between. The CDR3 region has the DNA TGTGCCAGCAGCTTAGAGTTCCCAGGGGCTATGAACACTGAAGCTTTCTTT. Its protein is CASSLEFPGAMNTEAFF.

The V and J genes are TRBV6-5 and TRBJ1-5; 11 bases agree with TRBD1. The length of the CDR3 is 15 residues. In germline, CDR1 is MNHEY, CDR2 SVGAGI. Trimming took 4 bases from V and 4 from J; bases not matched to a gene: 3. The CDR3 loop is CASSLDRGRNQPQHF. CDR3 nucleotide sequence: TGTGCCAGCAGTTTGGACAGGGGGCGGAATCAGCCCCAGCATTTT.

CDR3 protein: CASSKGTGGTVYNEQFF. The CDR3 DNA is TGTGCCAGCAGCAAAGGAACAGGGGGTACGGTCTACAATGAGCAGTTCTTC. This chain links TRBV21-1 with TRBJ2-1; TRBD1 was called by the table and not checked on the DNA. TRBV21-1 is listed as a pseudogene. This CDR3 is built from 17 residues.

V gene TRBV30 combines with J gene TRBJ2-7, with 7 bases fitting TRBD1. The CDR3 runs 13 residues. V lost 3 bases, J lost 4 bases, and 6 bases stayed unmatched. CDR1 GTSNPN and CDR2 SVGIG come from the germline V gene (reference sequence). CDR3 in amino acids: CAWRRGQVYEQYF. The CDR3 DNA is TGTGCCTGGAGGCGAGGACAGGTATACGAGCAGTACTTC.

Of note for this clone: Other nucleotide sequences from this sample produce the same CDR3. CDR3 coding DNA: TGCGCCAGCAGCTTGGAGGGGCGGGGGATGAACACTGAAGCTTTCTTT. It translates to CASSLEGRGMNTEAFF. The chain carries TRBV5-1 and TRBJ1-1; D is perhaps TRBD1 (5 bases). CDR3 length equals 16 residues. Germline CDR1 reads SGHRS; CDR2 reads YFSETQ. Trimming left V 0 bases short and J 0 bases short, with 12 bases between.

CDR3 DNA: TGTGCCAGCAGTGGGCGGGCAGGGGATGGCTACACCTTC. Protein sequence: CASSGRAGDGYTF. The rearrangement links TRBV2 to TRBJ1-2, with a tentative D call TRBD1 (6 bases). This CDR3 spans 13 amino acids. CDR1 is SNHLY and CDR2 is FYNNEI in the germline V gene. The V end was cut by 4 bases, the J end by 6 bases, with 12 bases between.

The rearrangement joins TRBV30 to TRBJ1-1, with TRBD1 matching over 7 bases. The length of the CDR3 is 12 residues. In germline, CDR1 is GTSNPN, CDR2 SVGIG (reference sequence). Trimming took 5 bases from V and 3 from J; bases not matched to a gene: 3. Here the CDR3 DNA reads TGTGCCTGGTACAGGGGACACACTGAAGCTTTCTTT. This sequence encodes CAWYRGHTEAFF.

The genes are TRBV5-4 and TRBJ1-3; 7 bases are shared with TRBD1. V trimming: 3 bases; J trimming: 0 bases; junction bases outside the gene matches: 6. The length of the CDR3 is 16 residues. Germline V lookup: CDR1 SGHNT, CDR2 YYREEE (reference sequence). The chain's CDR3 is CASSSGTVNSGNTIYF. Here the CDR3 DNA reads TGTGCCAGCAGCTCCGGGACAGTCAACTCTGGAAACACCATATATTTT.

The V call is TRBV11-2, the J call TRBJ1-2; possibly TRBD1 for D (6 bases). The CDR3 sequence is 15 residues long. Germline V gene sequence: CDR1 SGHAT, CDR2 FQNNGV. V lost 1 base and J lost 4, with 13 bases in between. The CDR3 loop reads CASSLAGELAYGYTF. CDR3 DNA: TGTGCCAGCAGCTTAGCAGGGGAACTTGCCTATGGCTACACCTTC.

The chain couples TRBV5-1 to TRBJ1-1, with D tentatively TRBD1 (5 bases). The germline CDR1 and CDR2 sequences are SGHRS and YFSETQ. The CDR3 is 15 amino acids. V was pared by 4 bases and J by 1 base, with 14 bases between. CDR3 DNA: TGCGCCAGCAGCGACCCCTTGACAGCGAACACTGAAGCTTTCTTT. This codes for CASSDPLTANTEAFF.

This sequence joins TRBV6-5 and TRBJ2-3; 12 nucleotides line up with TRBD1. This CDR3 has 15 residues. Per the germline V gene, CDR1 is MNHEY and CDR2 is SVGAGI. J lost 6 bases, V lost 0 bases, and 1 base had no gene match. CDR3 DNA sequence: TGTGCCAGCAGTTACTCGGGACAGGGGGCGGATACGCAGTATTTT. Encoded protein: CASSYSGQGADTQYF.